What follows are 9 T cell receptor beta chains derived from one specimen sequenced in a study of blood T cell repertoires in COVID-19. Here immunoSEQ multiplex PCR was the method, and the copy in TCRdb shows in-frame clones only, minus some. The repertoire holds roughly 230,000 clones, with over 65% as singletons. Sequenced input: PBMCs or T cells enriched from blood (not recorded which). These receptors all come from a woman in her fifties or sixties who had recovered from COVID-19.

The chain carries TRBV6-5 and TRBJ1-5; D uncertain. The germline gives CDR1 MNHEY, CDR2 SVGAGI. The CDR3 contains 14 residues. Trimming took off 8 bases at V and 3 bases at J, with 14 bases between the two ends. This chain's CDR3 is CASQPTYDNQPQHF. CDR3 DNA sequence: TGTGCCAGCCAACCCACTTATGACAATCAGCCCCAGCATTTT.

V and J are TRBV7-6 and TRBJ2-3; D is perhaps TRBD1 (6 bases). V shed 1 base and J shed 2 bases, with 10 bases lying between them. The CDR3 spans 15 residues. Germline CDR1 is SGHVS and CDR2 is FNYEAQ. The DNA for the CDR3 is TGTGCCAGCAGCTTAGTAGGGGGTTCCACAGATACGCAGTATTTT. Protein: CASSLVGGSTDTQYF.

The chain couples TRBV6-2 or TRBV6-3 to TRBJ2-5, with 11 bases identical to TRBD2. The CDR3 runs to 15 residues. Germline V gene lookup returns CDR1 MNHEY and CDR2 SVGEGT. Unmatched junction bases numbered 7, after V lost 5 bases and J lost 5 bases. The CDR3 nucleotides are TGTGCCAGCAGTGATGGTGGGACTAGCGGTGAGACCCAGTACTTC. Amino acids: CASSDGGTSGETQYF.

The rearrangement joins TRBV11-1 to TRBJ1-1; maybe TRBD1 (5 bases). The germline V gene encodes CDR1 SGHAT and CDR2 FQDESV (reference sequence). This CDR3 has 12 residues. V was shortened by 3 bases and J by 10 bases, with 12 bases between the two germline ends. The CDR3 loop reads CASSFLGRGAFF. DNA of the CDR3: TGTGCCAGCAGCTTTCTCGGGAGGGGAGCTTTCTTT.

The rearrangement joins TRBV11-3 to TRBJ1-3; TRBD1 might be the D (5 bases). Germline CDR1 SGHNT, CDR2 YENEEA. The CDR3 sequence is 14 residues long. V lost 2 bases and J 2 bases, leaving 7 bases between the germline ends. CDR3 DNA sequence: TGTGCCAGCAGCTTAACCAGGGCTGGAAACACCATATATTTT. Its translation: CASSLTRAGNTIYF.

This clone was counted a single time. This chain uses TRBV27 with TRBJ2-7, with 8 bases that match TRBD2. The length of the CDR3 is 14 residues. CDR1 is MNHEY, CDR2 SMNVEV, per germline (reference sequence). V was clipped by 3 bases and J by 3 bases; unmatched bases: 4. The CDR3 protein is CASSLSGSFYEQYF. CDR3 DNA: TGTGCCAGCAGTTTGAGCGGGAGTTTCTACGAGCAGTACTTC.

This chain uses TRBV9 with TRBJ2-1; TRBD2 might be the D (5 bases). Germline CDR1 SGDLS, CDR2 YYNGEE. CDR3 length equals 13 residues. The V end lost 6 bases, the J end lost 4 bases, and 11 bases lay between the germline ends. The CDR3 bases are TGTGCCAGCAACCTAGCACCGTACAATGAGCAGTTCTTC. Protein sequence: CASNLAPYNEQFF.

In DNA, the CDR3 is TGTGCCAGCAGCCCCCGGCGGGGGTCTGAAAAACTGTTTTTT. This gives the protein CASSPRRGSEKLFF. The rearrangement uses TRBV3-1 (or the pseudogene TRBV3-2) and TRBJ1-4, with a tentative D call TRBD1 (5 bases). Per the germline V gene, CDR1 is LGHDT and CDR2 is YNNKEL (reference sequence). The CDR3 extends over 14 amino acids. The ends were cut back, 4 bases at V and 7 bases at J, with 13 bases in the middle.

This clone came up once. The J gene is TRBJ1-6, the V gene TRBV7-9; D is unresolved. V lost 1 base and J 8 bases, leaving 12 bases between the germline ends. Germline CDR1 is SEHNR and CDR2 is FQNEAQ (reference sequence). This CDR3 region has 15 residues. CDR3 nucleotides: TGTGCCAGCAGCTTAGGAGGAATCAAAGATTCACCCCTCCACTTT. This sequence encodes CASSLGGIKDSPLHF.